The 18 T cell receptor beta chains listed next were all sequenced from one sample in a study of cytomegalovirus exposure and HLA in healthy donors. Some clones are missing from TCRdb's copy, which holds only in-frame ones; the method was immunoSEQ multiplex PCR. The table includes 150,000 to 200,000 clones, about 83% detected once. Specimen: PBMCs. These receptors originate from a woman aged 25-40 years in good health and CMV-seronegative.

The CDR3 nucleotides read TGCGCCAGCAGCTTGGGACAGGGGATAACAGATACGCAGTATTTT. Encoded protein: CASSLGQGITDTQYF. The chain links TRBV5-1 to TRBJ2-3; 8 nucleotides align to TRBD1. Germline loops: CDR1 SGHRS, CDR2 YFSETQ. The CDR3 covers 15 residues. The V gene end was trimmed by 0 bases and the J gene end by 3 bases; junction bases not matched to a gene: 3.

The CDR3: CASSPDRTGIAASPLHF. The CDR3 DNA reads TGTGCCAGCTCGCCGGACCGGACAGGTATAGCGGCCTCACCCCTCCACTTT. The J gene is TRBJ1-6, the V gene TRBV18; 7 bases are a match to TRBD1. The germline V gene has CDR1 KGHSH and CDR2 LQKENI. This CDR3 has 17 amino acids. V lost 6 bases, J lost 10 bases, and 18 bases stayed unmatched. The complete variable domain, with remaining parts taken from reference TRBV18 and TRBJ1-6, reads NAGVMQNPRHLVRRRGQEARLRCSPMKGHSHVYWYRQLPEEGLKFMVYLQKENIIDESGMPKERFSAEFPKEGPSILRIQQVVRGDSAAYFCASSPDRTGIAASPLHFGNGTRLTVT.

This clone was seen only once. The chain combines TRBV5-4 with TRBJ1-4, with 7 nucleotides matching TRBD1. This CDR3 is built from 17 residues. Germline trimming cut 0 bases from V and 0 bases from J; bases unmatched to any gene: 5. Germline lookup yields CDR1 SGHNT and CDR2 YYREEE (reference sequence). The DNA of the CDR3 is TGTGCCAGCAGCTTGGGGGACAGAATCGCAACTAATGAAAAACTGTTTTTT. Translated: CASSLGDRIATNEKLFF.

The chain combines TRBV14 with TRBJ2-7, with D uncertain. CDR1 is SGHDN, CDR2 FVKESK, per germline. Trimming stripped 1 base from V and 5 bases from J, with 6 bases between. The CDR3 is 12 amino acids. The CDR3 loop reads CASSQVYHEQYF. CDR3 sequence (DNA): TGTGCCAGCAGCCAAGTCTATCACGAGCAGTACTTC.

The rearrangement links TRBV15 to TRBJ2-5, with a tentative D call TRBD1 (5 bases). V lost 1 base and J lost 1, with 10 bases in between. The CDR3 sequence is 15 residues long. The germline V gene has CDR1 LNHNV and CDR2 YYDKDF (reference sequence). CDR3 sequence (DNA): TGTGCCACCAGCAGAGGAGGCAGGGCCCAAGAGACCCAGTACTTC. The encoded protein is CATSRGGRAQETQYF.

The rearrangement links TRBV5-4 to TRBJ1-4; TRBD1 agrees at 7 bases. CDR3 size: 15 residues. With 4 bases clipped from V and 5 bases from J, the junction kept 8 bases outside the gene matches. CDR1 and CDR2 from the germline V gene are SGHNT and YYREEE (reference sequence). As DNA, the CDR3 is TGTGCCAGCAGCCTTAAGACAGGGTTGAATGAAAAACTGTTTTTT. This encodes CASSLKTGLNEKLFF.

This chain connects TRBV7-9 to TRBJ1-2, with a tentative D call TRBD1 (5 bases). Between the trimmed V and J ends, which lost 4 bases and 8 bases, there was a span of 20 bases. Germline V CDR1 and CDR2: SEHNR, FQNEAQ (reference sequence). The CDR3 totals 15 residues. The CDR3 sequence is CASSSHRRLRGGYTF. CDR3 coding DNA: TGTGCCAGCAGCTCCCACAGGAGATTAAGGGGCGGCTACACCTTC.

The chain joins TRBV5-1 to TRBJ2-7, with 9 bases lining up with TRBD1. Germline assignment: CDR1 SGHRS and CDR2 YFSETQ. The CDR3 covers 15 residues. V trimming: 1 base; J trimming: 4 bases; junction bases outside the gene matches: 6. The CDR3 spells CASSLSQGAGYEQYF. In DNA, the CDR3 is TGCGCCAGCAGCTTGTCACAGGGGGCTGGTTACGAGCAGTACTTC.

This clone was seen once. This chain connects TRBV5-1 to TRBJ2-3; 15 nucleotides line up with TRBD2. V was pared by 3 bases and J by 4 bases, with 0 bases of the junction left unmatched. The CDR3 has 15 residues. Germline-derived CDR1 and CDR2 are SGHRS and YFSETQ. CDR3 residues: CASSWTSGGADTQYF. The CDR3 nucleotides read TGCGCCAGCAGCTGGACTAGCGGGGGGGCAGATACGCAGTATTTT.

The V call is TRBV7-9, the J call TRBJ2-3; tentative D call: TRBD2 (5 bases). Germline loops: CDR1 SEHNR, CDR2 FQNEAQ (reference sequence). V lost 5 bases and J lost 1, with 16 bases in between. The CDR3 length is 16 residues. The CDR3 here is CASSPTPPRGTDTQYF. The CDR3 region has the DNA TGTGCCAGCAGCCCGACCCCTCCGAGGGGCACAGATACGCAGTATTTT.

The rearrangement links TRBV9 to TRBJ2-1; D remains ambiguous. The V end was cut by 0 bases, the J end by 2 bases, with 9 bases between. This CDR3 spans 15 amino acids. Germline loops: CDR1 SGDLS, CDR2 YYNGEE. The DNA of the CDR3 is TGTGCCAGCAGCGTAGGGCCACAAGCCTACAATGAGCAGTTCTTC. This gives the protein CASSVGPQAYNEQFF.

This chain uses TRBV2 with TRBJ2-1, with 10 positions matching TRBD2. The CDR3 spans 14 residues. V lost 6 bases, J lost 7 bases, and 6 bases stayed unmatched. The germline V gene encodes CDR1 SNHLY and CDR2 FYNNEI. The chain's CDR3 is CASRAGLALNEQFF. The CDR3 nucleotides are TGTGCCAGCAGGGCGGGACTAGCGTTGAATGAGCAGTTCTTC.

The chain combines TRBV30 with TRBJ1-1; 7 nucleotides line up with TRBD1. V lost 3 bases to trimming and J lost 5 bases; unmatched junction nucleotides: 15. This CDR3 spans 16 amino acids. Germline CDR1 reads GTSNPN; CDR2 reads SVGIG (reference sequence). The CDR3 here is CAWRDERTGDSTEAFF. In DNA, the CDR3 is TGTGCCTGGAGAGATGAAAGAACAGGGGATAGTACTGAAGCTTTCTTT. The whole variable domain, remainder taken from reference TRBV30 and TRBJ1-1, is SQTIHQWPATLVQPVGSPLSLECTVEGTSNPNLYWYRQAAGRGLQLLFYSVGIGQISSEVPQNLSASRPQDRQFILSSKKLLLSDSGFYLCAWRDERTGDSTEAFFGQGTRLTVV.

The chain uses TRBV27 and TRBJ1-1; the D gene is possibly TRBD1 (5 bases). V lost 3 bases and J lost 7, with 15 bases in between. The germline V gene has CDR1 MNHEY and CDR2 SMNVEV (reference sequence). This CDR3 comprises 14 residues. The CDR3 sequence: CASSLSSWGGEAFF. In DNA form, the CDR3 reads TGTGCCAGCAGTTTGTCGTCTTGGGGCGGTGAAGCTTTCTTT.

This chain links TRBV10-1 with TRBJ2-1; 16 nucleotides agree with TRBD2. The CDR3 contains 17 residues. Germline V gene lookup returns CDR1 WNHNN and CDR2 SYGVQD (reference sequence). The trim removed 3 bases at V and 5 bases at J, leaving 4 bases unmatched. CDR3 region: CASSDGTSGGAHNEQFF. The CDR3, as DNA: TGCGCCAGCAGTGATGGGACTAGCGGGGGGGCCCACAATGAGCAGTTCTTC.

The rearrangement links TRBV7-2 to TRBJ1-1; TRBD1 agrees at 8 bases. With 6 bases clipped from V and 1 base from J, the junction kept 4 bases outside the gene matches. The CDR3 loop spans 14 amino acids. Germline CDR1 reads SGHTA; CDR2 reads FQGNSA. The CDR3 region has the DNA TGTGCCAGCAGTACAGGGGGGCCGAACACTGAAGCTTTCTTT. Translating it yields CASSTGGPNTEAFF.

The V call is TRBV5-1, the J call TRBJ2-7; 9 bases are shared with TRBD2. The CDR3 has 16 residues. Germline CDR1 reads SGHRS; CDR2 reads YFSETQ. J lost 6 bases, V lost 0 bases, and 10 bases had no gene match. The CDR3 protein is CASSLDIAGASVEQYF. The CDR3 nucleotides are TGCGCCAGCAGCTTGGATATAGCGGGGGCCTCGGTCGAGCAGTACTTC.

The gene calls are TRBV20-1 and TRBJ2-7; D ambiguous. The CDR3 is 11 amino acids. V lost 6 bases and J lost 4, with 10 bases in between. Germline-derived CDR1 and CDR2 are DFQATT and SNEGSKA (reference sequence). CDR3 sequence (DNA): TGCAGTGCCTCGTGGCGGTACGAGCAGTACTTC. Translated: CSASWRYEQYF.